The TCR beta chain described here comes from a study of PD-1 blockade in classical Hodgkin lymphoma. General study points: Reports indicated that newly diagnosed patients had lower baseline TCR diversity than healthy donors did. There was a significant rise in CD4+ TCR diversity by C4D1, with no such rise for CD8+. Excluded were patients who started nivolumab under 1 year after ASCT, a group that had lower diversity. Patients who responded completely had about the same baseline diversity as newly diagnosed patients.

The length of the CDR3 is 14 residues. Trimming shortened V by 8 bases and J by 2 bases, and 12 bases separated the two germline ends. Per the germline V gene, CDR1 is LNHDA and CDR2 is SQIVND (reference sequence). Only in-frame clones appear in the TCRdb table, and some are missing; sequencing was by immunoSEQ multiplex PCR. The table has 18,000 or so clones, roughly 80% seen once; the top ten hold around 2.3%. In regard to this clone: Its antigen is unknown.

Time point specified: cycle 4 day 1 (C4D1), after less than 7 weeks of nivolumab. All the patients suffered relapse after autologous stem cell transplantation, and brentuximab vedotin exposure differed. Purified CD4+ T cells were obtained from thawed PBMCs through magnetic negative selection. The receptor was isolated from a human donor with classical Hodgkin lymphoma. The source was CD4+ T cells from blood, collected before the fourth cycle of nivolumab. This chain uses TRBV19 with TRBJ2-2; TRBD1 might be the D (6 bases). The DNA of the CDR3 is TGTGCCAGTCACGTACAGGGTAACACCGGGGAGCTGTTTTTT. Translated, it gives CASHVQGNTGELFF.